This paragraph covers one TCR beta chain sequence. Its antigen is not identified. The source of the sample is a study of cytomegalovirus exposure and HLA in healthy donors. Findings of the study overall: By a later analysis, the bulk of CMV-associated TCR beta chains appeared HLA-restricted. Later genetic work tied a missense DCLRE1C variant to beta-chain V and J trimming. Sequencing depth across donors, presence/absence analyses assumed, was roughly uniform.

This CDR3 region has 17 residues. Germline CDR1 KGHSH, CDR2 LQKENI. Trimming took 4 bases from V and 7 from J, leaving 20 bases between them. This PCR relied on a set of 60 Vbeta primers and 13 Jbeta primers. Profiling relied on immunoSEQ multiplex PCR, and the TCRdb table lists in-frame clones only, not all of them. The sample comprises some 77,000 clones, around 75% of which are singletons, and 7.2% rests with the top ten. The chain employs TRBV18 and TRBJ1-6, with a tentative D call TRBD1 (5 bases). The clonotype was recovered from a middle-aged woman in good health and CMV-seronegative. The specimen sequenced was PBMCs. The CDR3 coding sequence is TGTGCCAGCTCACGTGGGGCCAAGGCTACTCTAAATTCACCCCTCCACTTT. This gives the protein CASSRGAKATLNSPLHF.